One sample yielded the 8 T cell receptor beta chains listed below, sequenced in a study of identical twins. TCRdb itself ran the 5' RACE reads through MiXCR, one entry per CDR3 protein. Found here are 350,000 or so distinct CDR3 sequences, 9% to 15% of them singletons; the top ten hold more than 6%. These sequences were also reported in another study, on yellow fever vaccine responses in identical twins.

The sequenced sample was CD8+ T cells sorted from blood. The receptor source for this set is a woman aged 18-35 years in good health.

CDR3 sequence: CASSTLSTGGGGGELFF. CDR3 bases: TGTGCCAGCAGCACCCTTTCGACAGGGGGCGGCGGCGGGGAGCTGTTTTTT. The rearrangement joins TRBV11-2 to TRBJ2-2, with 10 bases fitting TRBD1. CDR1 is SGHAT, CDR2 FQNNGV, per germline. V gave up 5 bases and J gave up 7 bases; unmatched junction bases: 13. This CDR3 spans 17 amino acids.

This clonotype has only a few counts. The chain uses TRBV5-6 and TRBJ1-2; the D is unclear. The CDR3 totals 14 residues. V gave up 3 bases and J gave up 0 bases, with 9 bases separating them. CDR1 and CDR2 (germline): SGHDT, YYEEEE. The CDR3 is CASSSDGTNYGYTF. Here the CDR3 DNA reads TGTGCCAGCAGCTCGGACGGAACTAACTATGGCTACACCTTC.

This chain links TRBV7-3 with TRBJ2-7; 9 nucleotides match TRBD2. Germline V gives CDR1 SGHTA, CDR2 FQGTGA. The CDR3 extends over 16 amino acids. The V segment lost 5 bases and the J segment 2 bases; nucleotides outside the gene matches: 10. This CDR3 reads CASSLLAGAPAYEQYF. CDR3 nucleotides: TGTGCCAGCAGCCTATTAGCGGGAGCCCCAGCCTACGAGCAGTACTTC.

This clonotype was found a few times. This sequence joins TRBV11-2 and TRBJ2-7; D possibly corresponds to TRBD1 (5 bases). The CDR3 runs 12 residues. Trimming pared 2 bases from V and 5 bases from J, leaving 7 bases between. Germline loops: CDR1 SGHAT, CDR2 FQNNGV. The CDR3 is CASSLQGDEQYV. The DNA of the CDR3 is TGTGCCAGCAGCTTACAGGGTGACGAGCAGTACGTC.

This clonotype turned up a few times. The genes are TRBV19 and TRBJ2-7; D gene unclear. With 0 bases removed from V and 3 bases from J, the gap between germline ends came to 15 bases. Germline loops: CDR1 LNHDA, CDR2 SQIVND (reference sequence). The CDR3 runs 16 residues. CDR3: CASSIDLTLSVYEQYF. CDR3 nucleotides: TGTGCCAGTAGTATAGACCTGACCCTCTCCGTCTACGAGCAGTACTTC.

This clonotype was detected many times. The V gene is TRBV20-1, the J gene TRBJ2-1; D not resolved. Trimming left V 0 bases short and J 0 bases short, with 6 bases between. CDR1 DFQATT and CDR2 SNEGSKA come from the germline V gene (reference sequence). There are 14 residues in the CDR3. Here the CDR3 reads CSARDLSSYNEQFF. Written as DNA, the CDR3 is TGCAGTGCTAGAGATCTCAGCTCCTACAATGAGCAGTTCTTC.

This clonotype was recorded a few times. The chain has TRBV12-3 or TRBV12-4 and TRBJ2-1; 8 bases map to TRBD1. Trimming took 6 bases from V and 8 from J; bases not matched to a gene: 9. CDR3 size: 14 residues. CDR3 nucleotide sequence: TGTGCCAGCAGAAACAGGGGGTATGTGGATGAGCAGTTCTTC. Protein product: CASRNRGYVDEQFF.

This clonotype was observed a few times. The chain employs TRBV5-5 and TRBJ1-1; 7 bases are shared with TRBD1. Trimming cost V 0 bases and J 11 bases; bases outside gene matches: 7. The CDR3 extends over 13 amino acids. Germline CDR1 and CDR2: SGHKS and YYEKEE (reference sequence). In DNA form, the CDR3 reads TGTGCCAGCAGCTTGGCCGTCGGACAGGTTGCTTTCTTT. This sequence encodes CASSLAVGQVAFF.